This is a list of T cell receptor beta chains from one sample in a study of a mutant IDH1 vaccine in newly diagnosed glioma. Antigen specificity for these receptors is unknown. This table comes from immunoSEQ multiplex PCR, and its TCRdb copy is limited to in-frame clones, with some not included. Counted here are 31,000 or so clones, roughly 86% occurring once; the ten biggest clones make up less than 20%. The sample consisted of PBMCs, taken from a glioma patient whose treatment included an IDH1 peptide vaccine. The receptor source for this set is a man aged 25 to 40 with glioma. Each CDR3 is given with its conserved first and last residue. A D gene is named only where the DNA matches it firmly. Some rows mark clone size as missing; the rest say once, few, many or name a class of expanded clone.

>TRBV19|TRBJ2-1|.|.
CASEGLRYNEQFF
TGTGCCAGTGAAGGACTCCGGTACAATGAGCAGTTCTTC
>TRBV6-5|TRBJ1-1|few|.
CASSYSQGRLGAFF
TGTGCCAGCAGTTACTCGCAGGGCAGGTTGGGAGCTTTCTTT
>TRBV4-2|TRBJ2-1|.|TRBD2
CASSGTSGSPGNEQFF
TGTGCCAGCAGCGGGACTAGCGGGAGCCCAGGCAATGAGCAGTTCTTC
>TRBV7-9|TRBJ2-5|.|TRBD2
CASSSGIQETQYF
TGTGCCAGCTCTAGCGGGATTCAAGAGACCCAGTACTTC
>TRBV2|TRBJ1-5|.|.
CASGGGTLSNQPQHF
TGTGCCAGCGGGGGGGGGACACTGAGCAATCAGCCCCAGCATTTT
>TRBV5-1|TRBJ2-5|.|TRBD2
CASSFRTSGQETQYF
TGCGCCAGCAGCTTTCGGACTAGCGGTCAAGAGACCCAGTACTTC
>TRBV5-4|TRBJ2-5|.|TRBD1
CASSLGQGKAETQYF
TGTGCCAGCAGCTTGGGACAGGGGAAGGCAGAGACCCAGTACTTC
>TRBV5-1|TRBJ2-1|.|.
CASSHRDMYNEQFF
TGCGCCAGCAGCCACCGGGACATGTACAATGAGCAGTTCTTC
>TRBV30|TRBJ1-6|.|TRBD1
CAWSGQGNSPLHF
TGTGCCTGGAGTGGACAGGGAAATTCACCCCTCCACTTT
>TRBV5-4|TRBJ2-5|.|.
CASSTPQAEETQYF
TGTGCCAGCAGCACGCCCCAGGCTGAAGAGACCCAGTACTTC
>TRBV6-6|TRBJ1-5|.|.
CASSPGGNQPQHF
TGTGCCAGCAGCCCCGGAGGGAATCAGCCCCAGCATTTT
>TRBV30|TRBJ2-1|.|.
CAWREDVLNEQFF
TGTGCCTGGAGGGAAGACGTGCTAAATGAGCAGTTCTTC
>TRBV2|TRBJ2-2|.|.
CASSTQGKAGELFF
TGTGCCAGCAGTACTCAGGGAAAGGCCGGGGAGCTGTTTTTT
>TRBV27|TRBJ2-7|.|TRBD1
CASSFLGQGAYEQYF
TGTGCCAGCAGTTTTTTGGGACAGGGTGCCTACGAGCAGTACTTC
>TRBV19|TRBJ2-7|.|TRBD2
CASSFRAGGSYEQYF
TGTGCCAGTAGTTTTAGAGCGGGAGGCTCCTACGAGCAGTACTTC
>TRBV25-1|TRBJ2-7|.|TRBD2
CASSEWTSGGSYEQYF
TGTGCCAGCAGTGAATGGACTAGCGGAGGCTCCTACGAGCAGTACTTC
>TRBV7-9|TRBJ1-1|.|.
CASSERRAGPEAFF
TGTGCCAGCAGCGAACGCAGGGCGGGGCCTGAAGCTTTCTTT
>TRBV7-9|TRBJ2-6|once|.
CASSLSVAGANVLTF
TGTGCCAGCAGCTTATCCGTAGCTGGGGCCAACGTCCTGACTTTC
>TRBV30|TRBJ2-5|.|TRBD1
CAWSKGQGSPQETQYF
TGTGCCTGGAGCAAAGGACAGGGATCACCCCAAGAGACCCAGTACTTC
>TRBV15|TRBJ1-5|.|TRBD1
CATSRVGGTQHF
TGTGCCACCAGCAGAGTAGGGGGCACCCAGCATTTT
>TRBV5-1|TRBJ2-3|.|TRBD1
CASSLDRVMGTDTQYF
TGCGCCAGCAGCTTAGACAGGGTCATGGGGACAGATACGCAGTATTTT
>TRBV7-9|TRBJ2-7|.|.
CASSLADPGSTYEQYF
TGTGCCAGCAGCTTAGCTGACCCGGGCAGTACCTACGAGCAGTACTTC
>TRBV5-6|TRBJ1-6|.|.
CASSLSGNNSPLHF
TGTGCCAGCAGCCTCTCGGGGAACAATTCACCCCTCCACTTT
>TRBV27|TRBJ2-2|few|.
CASSFWQDTGELFF
TGTGCCAGCAGTTTTTGGCAGGACACCGGGGAGCTGTTTTTT
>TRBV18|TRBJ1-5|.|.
CASSRDTNQPQHF
TGTGCCAGCTCACGGGACACTAATCAGCCCCAGCATTTT
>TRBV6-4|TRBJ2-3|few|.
CASSDRGTDTQYF
TGTGCCAGCAGTGACAGGGGCACAGATACGCAGTATTTT
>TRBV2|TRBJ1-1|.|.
CASTPRLGDTEAFF
TGTGCCAGCACCCCTCGGTTGGGGGACACTGAAGCTTTCTTT
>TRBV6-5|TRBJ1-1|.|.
CASSPGPNTEAFF
TGTGCCAGCAGTCCTGGGCCCAACACTGAAGCTTTCTTT